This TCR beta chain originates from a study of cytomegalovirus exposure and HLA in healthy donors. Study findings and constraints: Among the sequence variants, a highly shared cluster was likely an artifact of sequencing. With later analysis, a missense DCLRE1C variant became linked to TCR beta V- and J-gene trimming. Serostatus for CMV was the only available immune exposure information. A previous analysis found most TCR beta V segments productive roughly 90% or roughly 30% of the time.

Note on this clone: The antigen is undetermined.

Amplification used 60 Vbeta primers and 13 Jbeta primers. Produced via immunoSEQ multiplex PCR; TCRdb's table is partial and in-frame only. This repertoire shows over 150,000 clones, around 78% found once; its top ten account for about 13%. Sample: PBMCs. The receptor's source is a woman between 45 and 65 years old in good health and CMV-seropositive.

The CDR3, as DNA: TGTGCCAGAGGACAGGGGGCCTCTGGAAACACCATATATTTT. It specifies CARGQGASGNTIYF. The V and J genes are TRBV2 and TRBJ1-3; 11 positions agree with TRBD1. V lost 9 bases, J lost 0 bases, and 1 base stayed unmatched. In germline, CDR1 is SNHLY, CDR2 FYNNEI. There are 14 residues in the CDR3.